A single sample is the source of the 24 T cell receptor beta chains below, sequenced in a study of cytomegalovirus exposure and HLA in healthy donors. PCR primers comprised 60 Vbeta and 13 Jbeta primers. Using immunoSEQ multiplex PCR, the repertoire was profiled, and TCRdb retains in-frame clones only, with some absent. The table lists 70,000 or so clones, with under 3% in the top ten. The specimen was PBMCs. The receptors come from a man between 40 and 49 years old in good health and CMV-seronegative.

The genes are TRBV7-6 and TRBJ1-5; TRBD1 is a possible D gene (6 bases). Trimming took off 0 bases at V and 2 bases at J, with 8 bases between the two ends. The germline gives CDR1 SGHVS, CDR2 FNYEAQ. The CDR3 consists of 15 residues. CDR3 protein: CASSLAGGGNQPQHF. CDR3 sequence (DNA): TGTGCCAGCAGCTTAGCAGGGGGTGGCAATCAGCCCCAGCATTTT.

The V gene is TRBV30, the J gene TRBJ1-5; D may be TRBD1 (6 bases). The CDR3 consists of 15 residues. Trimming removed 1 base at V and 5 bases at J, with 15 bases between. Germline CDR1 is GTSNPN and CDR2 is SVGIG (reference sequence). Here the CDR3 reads CAWSDLRRGDQPQHF. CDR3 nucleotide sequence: TGTGCCTGGAGTGATTTGCGCAGGGGCGATCAGCCCCAGCATTTT.

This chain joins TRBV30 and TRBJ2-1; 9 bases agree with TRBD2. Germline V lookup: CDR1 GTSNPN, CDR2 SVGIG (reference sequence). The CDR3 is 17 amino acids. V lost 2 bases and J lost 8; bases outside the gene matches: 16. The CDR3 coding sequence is TGTGCCTGGAGTTTTAGGCTAGCGGGGACACGAAGGGATGAGCAGTTCTTC. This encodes CAWSFRLAGTRRDEQFF.

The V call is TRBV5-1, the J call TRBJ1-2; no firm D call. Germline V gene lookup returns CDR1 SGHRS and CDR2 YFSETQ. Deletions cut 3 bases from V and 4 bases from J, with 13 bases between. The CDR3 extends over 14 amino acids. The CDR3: CASSSDPTGYGYTF. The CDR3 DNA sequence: TGCGCCAGCAGCTCCGACCCCACGGGCTATGGCTACACCTTC.

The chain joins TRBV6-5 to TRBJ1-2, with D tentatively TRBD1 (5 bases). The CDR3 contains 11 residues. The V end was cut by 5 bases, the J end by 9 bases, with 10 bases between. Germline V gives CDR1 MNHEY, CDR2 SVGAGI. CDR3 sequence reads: CASSGGVSYTF. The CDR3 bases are TGTGCCAGCAGTGGGGGGGTGAGCTACACCTTC.

The CDR3 sequence: CASSLEAGYNEKLFF. The DNA of the CDR3 is TGCGCCAGCAGCTTGGAGGCAGGGTATAATGAAAAACTGTTTTTT. The chain employs TRBV5-1 and TRBJ1-4, with a weak D call TRBD1 (5 bases). Germline loops: CDR1 SGHRS, CDR2 YFSETQ. This CDR3 region has 15 residues. Trimming removed 0 bases at V and 4 bases at J, with 10 bases between.

The CDR3 protein is CASSATPTSPRYNEQFF. For the CDR3, the DNA is TGTGCCAGCAGCGCAACCCCAACTAGCCCACGGTATAATGAGCAGTTCTTC. V usage is TRBV9 and J usage is TRBJ2-1; TRBD2 is a possible D gene (6 bases). The CDR3 is made up of 17 amino acids. Germline assignment: CDR1 SGDLS and CDR2 YYNGEE. Trimming took off 3 bases at V and 7 bases at J, with 23 bases between the two ends.

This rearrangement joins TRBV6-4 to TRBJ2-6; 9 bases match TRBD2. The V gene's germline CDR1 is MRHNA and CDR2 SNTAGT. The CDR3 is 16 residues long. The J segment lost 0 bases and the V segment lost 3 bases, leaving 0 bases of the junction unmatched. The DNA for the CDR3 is TGTGCCAGCAGTGAGCGGGGGGGCTCTGGGGCCAACGTCCTGACTTTC. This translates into CASSERGGSGANVLTF.

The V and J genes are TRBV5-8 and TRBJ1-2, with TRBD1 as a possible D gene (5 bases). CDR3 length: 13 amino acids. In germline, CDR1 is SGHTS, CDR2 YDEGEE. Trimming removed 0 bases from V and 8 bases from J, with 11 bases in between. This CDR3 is CASSLAGGIGYTF. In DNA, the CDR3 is TGTGCCAGCAGCTTGGCCGGGGGTATCGGCTACACCTTC. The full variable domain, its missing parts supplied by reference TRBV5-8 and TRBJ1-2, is EAGVTQSPTHLIKTRGQQATLRCSPISGHTSVYWYQQALGLGLQFLLWYDEGEERNRGNFPPRFSGRQFPNYSSELNVNALELEDSALYLCASSLAGGIGYTFGSGTRLTVV.

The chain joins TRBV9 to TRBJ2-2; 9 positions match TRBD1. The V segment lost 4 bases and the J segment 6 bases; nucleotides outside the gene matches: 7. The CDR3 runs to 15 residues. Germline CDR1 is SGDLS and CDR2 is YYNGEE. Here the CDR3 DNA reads TGTGCCAGCAGCTCGGGACAGGGACTGGCCGGGGAGCTGTTTTTT. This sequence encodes CASSSGQGLAGELFF.

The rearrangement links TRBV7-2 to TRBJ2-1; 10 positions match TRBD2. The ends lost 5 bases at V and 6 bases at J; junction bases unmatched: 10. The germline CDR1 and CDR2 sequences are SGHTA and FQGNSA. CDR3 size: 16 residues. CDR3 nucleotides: TGTGCCAGCAGCGGGGTAGCGGGGGGCTCAGGCAATGAGCAGTTCTTC. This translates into CASSGVAGGSGNEQFF.

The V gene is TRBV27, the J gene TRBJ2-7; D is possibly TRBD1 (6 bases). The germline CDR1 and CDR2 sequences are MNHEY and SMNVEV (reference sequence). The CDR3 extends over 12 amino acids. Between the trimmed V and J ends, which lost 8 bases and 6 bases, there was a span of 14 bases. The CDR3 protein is CASFTGYGEQYF. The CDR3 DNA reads TGTGCCAGCTTCACAGGGTATGGCGAGCAGTACTTC.

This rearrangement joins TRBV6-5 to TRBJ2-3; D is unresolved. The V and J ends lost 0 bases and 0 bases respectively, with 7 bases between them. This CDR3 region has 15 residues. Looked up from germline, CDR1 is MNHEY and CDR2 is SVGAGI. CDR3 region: CASSYSILSTDTQYF. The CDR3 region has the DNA TGTGCCAGCAGTTACTCGATACTAAGCACAGATACGCAGTATTTT.

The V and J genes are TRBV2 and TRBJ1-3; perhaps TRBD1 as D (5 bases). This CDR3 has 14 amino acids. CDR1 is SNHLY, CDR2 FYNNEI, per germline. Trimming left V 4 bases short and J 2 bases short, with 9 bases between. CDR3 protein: CASSVSRAGNTIYF. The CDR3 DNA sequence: TGTGCCAGCAGTGTGTCCAGGGCTGGAAACACCATATATTTT.

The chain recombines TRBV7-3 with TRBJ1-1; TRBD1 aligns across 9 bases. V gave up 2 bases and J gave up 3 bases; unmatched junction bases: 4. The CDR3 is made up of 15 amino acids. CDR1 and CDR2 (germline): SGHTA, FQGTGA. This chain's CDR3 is CASSLGTGQDTEAFF. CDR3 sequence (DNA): TGTGCCAGCAGCTTAGGGACAGGGCAGGACACTGAAGCTTTCTTT.

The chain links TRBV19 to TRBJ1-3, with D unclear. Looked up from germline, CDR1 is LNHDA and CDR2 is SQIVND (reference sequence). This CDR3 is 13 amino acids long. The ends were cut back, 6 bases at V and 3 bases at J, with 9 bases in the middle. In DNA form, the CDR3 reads TGTGCCAGTAGAAGGCAGGATGGAAACACCATATATTTT. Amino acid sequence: CASRRQDGNTIYF.

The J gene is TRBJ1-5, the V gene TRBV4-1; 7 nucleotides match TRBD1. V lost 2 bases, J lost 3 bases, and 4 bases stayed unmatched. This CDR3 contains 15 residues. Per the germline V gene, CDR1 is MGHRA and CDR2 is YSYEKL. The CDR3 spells CASSQTGQYNQPQHF. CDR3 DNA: TGCGCCAGCAGCCAAACGGGACAGTACAATCAGCCCCAGCATTTT.

CDR3: CASSIDGAYQETQYF. The CDR3 nucleotides are TGTGCCAGTAGTATAGATGGGGCCTATCAAGAGACCCAGTACTTC. V is TRBV19 and J is TRBJ2-5, with D tentatively TRBD1 (5 bases). The length of the CDR3 is 15 residues. V was shortened by 0 bases and J by 2 bases, with 10 bases between the two germline ends. Germline CDR1 LNHDA, CDR2 SQIVND (reference sequence).

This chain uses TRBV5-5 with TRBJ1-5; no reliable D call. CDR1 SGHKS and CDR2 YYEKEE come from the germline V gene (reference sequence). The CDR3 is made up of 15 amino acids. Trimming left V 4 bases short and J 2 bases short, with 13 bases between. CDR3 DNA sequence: TGTGCCAGCAGCCTAAGAGGGCTTGGCAATCAGCCCCAGCATTTT. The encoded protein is CASSLRGLGNQPQHF.

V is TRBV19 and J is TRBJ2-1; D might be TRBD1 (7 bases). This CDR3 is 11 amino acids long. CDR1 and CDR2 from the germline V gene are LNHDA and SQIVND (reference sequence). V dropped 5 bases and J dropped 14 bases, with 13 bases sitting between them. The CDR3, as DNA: TGTGCCAGTAGTCAGGGGGGCCCGAAGTTCTTC. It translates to CASSQGGPKFF. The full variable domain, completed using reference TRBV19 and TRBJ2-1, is DGGITQSPKYLFRKEGQNVTLSCEQNLNHDAMYWYRQDPGQGLRLIYYSQIVNDFQKGDIAEGYSVSREKKESFPLTVTSAQKNPTAFYLCASSQGGPKFFGPGTRLTVL.

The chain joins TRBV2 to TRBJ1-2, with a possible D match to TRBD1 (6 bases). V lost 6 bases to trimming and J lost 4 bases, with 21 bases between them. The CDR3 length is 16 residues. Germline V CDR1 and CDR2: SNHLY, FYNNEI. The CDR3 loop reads CASRTPWRGALYGYTF. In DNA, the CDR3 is TGTGCCAGCAGGACCCCGTGGCGGGGGGCGCTCTATGGCTACACCTTC. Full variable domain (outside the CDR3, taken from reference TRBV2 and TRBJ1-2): EPEVTQTPSHQVTQMGQEVILRCVPISNHLYFYWYRQILGQKVEFLVSFYNNEISEKSEIFDDQFSVERPDGSNFTLKIRSTKLEDSAMYFCASRTPWRGALYGYTFGSGTRLTVV.

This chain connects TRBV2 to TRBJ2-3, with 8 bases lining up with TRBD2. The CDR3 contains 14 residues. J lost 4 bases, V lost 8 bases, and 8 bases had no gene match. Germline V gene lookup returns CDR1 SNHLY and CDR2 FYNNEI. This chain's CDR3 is CASEVERGSDTQYF. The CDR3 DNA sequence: TGTGCCAGCGAGGTGGAGCGGGGGTCAGATACGCAGTATTTT.

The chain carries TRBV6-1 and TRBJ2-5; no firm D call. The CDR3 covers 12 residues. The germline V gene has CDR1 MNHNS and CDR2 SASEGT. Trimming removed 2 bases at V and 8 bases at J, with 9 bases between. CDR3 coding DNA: TGTGCCAGCAGTGAATATAGTTTTACCCAGTACTTC. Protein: CASSEYSFTQYF.

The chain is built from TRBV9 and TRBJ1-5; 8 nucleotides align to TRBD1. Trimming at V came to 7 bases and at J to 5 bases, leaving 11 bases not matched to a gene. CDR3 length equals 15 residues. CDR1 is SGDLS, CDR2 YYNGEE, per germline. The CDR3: CASGETGERYQPQHF. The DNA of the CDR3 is TGTGCCAGCGGGGAGACAGGGGAGCGTTATCAGCCCCAGCATTTT.